The present TCR beta chain was sequenced within a study of blood T cell repertoires in COVID-19. Study-wide context: COVID-19 samples, acute and convalescent, were from the United States, Italy and Spain.

Profiling relied on immunoSEQ multiplex PCR, and the TCRdb table lists in-frame clones only, not all of them. This sample has about 57,000 clones, with 82% found just once. The material sequenced was peripheral blood. This sequence originates from a woman aged 60 to 75 with acute or convalescent COVID-19.

In nucleotides, the CDR3 is TGTGCCAGCAGCCCGGGGGGCTCTGGAAACACCATATATTTT. It specifies CASSPGGSGNTIYF. The gene calls are TRBV7-9 and TRBJ1-3; a possible D gene is TRBD1 (5 bases). The V end lost 5 bases, the J end lost 0 bases, and 8 bases lay between the germline ends. CDR1 and CDR2 (germline): SEHNR, FQNEAQ (reference sequence). The CDR3 covers 14 residues.